This T cell receptor beta chain was recorded in a study of cytomegalovirus exposure and HLA in healthy donors. Study details: A prior analysis found more than 90 million unique TCR beta sequences from 150 million to 200 million T cells.

V was clipped by 4 bases and J by 1 base; unmatched bases: 4. The germline V gene has CDR1 SGHRS and CDR2 YFSETQ. The CDR3 has 14 amino acids. The PCR made use of 60 Vbeta and 13 Jbeta primers. Sequenced by immunoSEQ multiplex PCR; TCRdb stores in-frame clones only, minus some. This sample's clone table lists 100,000 to 150,000 clones. Sample: PBMCs. The receptor was isolated from a woman aged 40 to 50 in good health and CMV-seropositive. The genes are TRBV5-1 and TRBJ2-5; 7 bases map to TRBD1. The CDR3 DNA is TGCGCCAGCAGCGAGAGACAGGGCCAAGAGACCCAGTACTTC. Protein product: CASSERQGQETQYF.